The present T cell receptor beta chain was sequenced within a study of CD8 T cells in ankylosing spondylitis. Whole-study results and caveats: Disease-associated clones were CD8+ and fairly uncommon in peripheral blood. Earlier reports found some motif variants in synovial fluid and blood in reactive arthritis.

Quantitative 5'-RACE with molecular barcodes was used to make the TCR beta libraries. TCRdb used MiXCR to reprocess the 5' RACE reads, holding one entry per CDR3 protein. The sample carries around 120,000 distinct CDR3 sequences, 24% recorded once. The CDR3 loop spans 14 amino acids. The germline V and J ends were trimmed by 0 bases and 5 bases, with 9 bases remaining between them. In germline, CDR1 is SGHRS, CDR2 YFSETQ. With regard to this clonotype: Its antigen is unknown.

Sequencing was done on a sample of synovial fluid, either unsorted or a sorted T cell fraction (not recorded which). This clonotype was obtained from a male donor with ankylosing spondylitis. V gene TRBV5-1 combines with J gene TRBJ1-5, with D tentatively TRBD1 (5 bases). The CDR3 nucleotides read TGCGCCAGCAGCTTGGACGGGGCCTATCAGCCCCAGCATTTT. It encodes CASSLDGAYQPQHF. Combining the CDR3 with reference TRBV5-1 and TRBJ1-5 gives the whole variable domain KAGVTQTPRYLIKTRGQQVTLSCSPISGHRSVSWYQQTPGQGLQFLFEYFSETQRNKGNFPGRFSGRQFSNSRSEMNVSTLELGDSALYLCASSLDGAYQPQHFGDGTRLSIL.